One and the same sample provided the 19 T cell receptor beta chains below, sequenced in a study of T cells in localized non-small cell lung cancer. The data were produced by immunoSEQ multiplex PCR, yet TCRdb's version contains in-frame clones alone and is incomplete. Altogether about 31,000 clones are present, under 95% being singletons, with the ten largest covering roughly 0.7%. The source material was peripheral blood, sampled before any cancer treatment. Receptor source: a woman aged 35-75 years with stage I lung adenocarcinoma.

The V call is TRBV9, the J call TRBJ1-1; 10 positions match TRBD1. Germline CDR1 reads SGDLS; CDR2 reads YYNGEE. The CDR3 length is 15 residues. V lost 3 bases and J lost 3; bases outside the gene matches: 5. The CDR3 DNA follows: TGTGCCAGCAGCGGACAGGGGGCTCTGGACACTGAAGCTTTCTTT. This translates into CASSGQGALDTEAFF.

This CDR3 is CASSESRTGGYNEQFF. The CDR3 region has the DNA TGCGCCAGCAGTGAGTCTAGGACAGGGGGCTACAATGAGCAGTTCTTC. The chain carries TRBV10-1 and TRBJ2-1; the match to TRBD1 covers 10 bases. The CDR3 is 16 amino acids. CDR1 WNHNN and CDR2 SYGVQD come from the germline V gene (reference sequence). V trimming: 0 bases; J trimming: 3 bases; junction bases outside the gene matches: 2.

CDR3 DNA sequence: TGTGCCAGCAGTCATGGACTAGCGGGAGCACCCAACGAGCAGTACTTC. It codes for CASSHGLAGAPNEQYF. This sequence joins TRBV5-6 and TRBJ2-7, with 13 nucleotides matching TRBD2. Germline V lookup: CDR1 SGHDT, CDR2 YYEEEE. Trimming took 5 bases from V and 5 from J; bases not matched to a gene: 10. This CDR3 contains 16 residues.

CDR3 nucleotides: TGTGCCAGCAGGAAGAGCTCGGGATACTCCTACAATGAGCAGTTCTTC. The encoded protein is CASRKSSGYSYNEQFF. The rearrangement uses TRBV11-2 and TRBJ2-1; tentatively, D is TRBD2 (5 bases). Germline values: CDR1 SGHAT, CDR2 FQNNGV. The CDR3 covers 16 residues. The V and J ends lost 6 bases and 0 bases respectively, with 15 bases between them.

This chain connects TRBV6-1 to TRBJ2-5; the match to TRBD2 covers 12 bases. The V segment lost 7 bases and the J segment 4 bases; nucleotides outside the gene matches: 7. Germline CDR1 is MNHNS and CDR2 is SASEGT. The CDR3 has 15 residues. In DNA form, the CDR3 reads TGTGCCAGCAAAGCTAGCGGGGGGGCGAGAGAGACCCAGTACTTC. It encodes CASKASGGARETQYF.

CDR3 region: CASSLESGTGITDTQYF. CDR3 sequence (DNA): TGTGCCAGCAGCCTAGAATCCGGGACTGGCATAACAGATACGCAGTATTTT. The genes are TRBV4-2 and TRBJ2-3, with D possibly TRBD2 on 6 matching bases. Germline CDR1 and CDR2: LGHNA and YNFKEQ. V gave up 4 bases and J gave up 3 bases, with 20 bases separating them. The CDR3 extends over 17 amino acids.

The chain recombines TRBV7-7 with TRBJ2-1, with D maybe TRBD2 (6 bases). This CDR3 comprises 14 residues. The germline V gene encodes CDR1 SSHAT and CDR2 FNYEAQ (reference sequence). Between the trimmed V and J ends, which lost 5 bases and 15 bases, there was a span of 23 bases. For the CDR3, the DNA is TGTGCCAGCAGCCCACGGATCGGAGGGGAGATTTGGTTCTTC. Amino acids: CASSPRIGGEIWFF.

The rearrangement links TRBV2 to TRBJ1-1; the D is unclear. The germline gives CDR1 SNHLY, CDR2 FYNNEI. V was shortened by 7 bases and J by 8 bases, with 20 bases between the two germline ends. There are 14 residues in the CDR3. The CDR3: CASTQSGSRPEAFF. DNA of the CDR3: TGTGCCAGCACTCAATCGGGGTCCCGTCCCGAAGCTTTCTTT. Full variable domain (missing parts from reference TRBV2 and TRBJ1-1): EPEVTQTPSHQVTQMGQEVILRCVPISNHLYFYWYRQILGQKVEFLVSFYNNEISEKSEIFDDQFSVERPDGSNFTLKIRSTKLEDSAMYFCASTQSGSRPEAFFGQGTRLTVV.

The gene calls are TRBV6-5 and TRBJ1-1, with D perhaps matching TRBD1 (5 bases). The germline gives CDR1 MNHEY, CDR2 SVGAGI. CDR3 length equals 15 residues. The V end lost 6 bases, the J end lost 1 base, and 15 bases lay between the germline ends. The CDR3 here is CASRGPRGQNTEAFF. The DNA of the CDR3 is TGTGCCAGCAGGGGGCCCCGCGGTCAGAACACTGAAGCTTTCTTT.

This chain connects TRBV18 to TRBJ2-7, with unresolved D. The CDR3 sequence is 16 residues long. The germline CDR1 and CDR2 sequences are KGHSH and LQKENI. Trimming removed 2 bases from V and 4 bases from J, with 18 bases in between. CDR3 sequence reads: CASSPVAQSSGYEQYF. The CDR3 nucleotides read TGTGCCAGCTCACCAGTGGCCCAGTCCAGTGGGTACGAGCAGTACTTC.

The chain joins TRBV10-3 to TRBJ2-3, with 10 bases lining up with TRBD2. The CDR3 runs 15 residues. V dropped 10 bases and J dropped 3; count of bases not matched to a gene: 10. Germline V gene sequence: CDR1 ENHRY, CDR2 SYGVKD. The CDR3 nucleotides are TGTGCCACCACTTTAGCGGGAGGAGGGACAGATACGCAGTATTTT. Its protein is CATTLAGGGTDTQYF.

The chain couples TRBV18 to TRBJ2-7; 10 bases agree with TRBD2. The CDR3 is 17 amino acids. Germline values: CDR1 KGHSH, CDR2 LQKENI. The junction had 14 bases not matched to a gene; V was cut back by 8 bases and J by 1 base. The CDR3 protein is CASTPVGSGRASYEQYF. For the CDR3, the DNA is TGTGCCAGCACCCCCGTGGGAAGCGGGAGGGCTTCCTACGAGCAGTACTTC.

CDR3 nucleotide sequence: TGTGCCAGCAGCCATACACCGCCTAACTATGGCTACACCTTC. Amino acids: CASSHTPPNYGYTF. The V and J genes are TRBV7-9 and TRBJ1-2; no clear D gene. V was trimmed by 5 bases and J by 0 bases, leaving 10 bases between them. Germline V gene sequence: CDR1 SEHNR, CDR2 FQNEAQ (reference sequence). The CDR3 runs 14 residues.

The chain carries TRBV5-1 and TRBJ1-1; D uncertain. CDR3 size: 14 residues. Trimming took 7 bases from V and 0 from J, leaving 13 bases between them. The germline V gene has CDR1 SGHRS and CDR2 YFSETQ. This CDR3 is CASAFVIMNTEAFF. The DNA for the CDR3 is TGCGCCAGCGCCTTCGTCATTATGAACACTGAAGCTTTCTTT.

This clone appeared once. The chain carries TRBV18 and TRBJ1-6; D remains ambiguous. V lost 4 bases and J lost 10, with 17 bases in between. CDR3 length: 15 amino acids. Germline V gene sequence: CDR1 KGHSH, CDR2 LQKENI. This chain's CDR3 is CASSLQVVGHSPLHF. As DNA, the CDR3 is TGTGCCAGCTCACTTCAAGTGGTAGGGCACTCACCCCTCCACTTT.

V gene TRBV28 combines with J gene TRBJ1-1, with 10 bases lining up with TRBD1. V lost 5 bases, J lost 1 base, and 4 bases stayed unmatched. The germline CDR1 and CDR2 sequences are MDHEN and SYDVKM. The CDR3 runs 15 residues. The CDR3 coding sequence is TGTGCCAGCAGTCCTCGACAGGGGGCGAACACTGAAGCTTTCTTT. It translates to CASSPRQGANTEAFF.

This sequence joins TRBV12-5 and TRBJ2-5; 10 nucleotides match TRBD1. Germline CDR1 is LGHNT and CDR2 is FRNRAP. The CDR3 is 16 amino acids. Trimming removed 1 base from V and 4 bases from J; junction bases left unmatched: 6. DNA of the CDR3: TGTGCTAGTGGTTTGGGGACAGGGGGAGTTTTAGAGACCCAGTACTTC. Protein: CASGLGTGGVLETQYF.

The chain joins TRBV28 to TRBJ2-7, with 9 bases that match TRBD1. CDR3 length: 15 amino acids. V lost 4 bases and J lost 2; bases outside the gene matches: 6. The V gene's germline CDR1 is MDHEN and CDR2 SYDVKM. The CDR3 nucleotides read TGTGCCAGCAGTTACAGGGGGCCCACTACCTACGAGCAGTACTTC. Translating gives CASSYRGPTTYEQYF.

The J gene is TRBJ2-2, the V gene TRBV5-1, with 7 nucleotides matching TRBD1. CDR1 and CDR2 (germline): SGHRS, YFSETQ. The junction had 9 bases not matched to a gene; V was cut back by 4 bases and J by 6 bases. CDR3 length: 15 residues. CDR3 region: CASSQETGVAGELFF. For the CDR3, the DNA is TGCGCCAGCAGCCAAGAAACAGGGGTAGCCGGGGAGCTGTTTTTT.